This T cell receptor (beta chain) was obtained from a study of identical twins. General study results and limits: Among monozygotic twins, out-of-frame TCR alpha sharing exceeded what models predicted. The more abundant beta clonotypes in cord blood had fewer insertions, and memory repertoires did not show this.

This clonotype was seen at least ten times. What it binds is unknown. Addition of a universal primer site occurred through template switching, and cDNA carried unique molecular identifiers. TCRdb passed the 5' RACE reads through MiXCR, listing each CDR3 protein once. The sample has roughly 1,500,000 distinct CDR3 sequences; about 30% are singletons. Everyone who gave samples was a healthy Caucasian. The TCR originated in a newborn girl in good health. The sequenced sample was cord blood.

The CDR3 DNA sequence: TGTGCCAGCAGTTACCCGACAGGGCCTCCTTATGGCTACACCTTC. Translation: CASSYPTGPPYGYTF. The J gene is TRBJ1-2, the V gene TRBV5-6; TRBD1 aligns across 7 bases. J gave up 5 bases and V 5 bases, and 12 bases lay outside the gene matches. The CDR3 totals 15 residues. Germline CDR1 and CDR2: SGHDT and YYEEEE.